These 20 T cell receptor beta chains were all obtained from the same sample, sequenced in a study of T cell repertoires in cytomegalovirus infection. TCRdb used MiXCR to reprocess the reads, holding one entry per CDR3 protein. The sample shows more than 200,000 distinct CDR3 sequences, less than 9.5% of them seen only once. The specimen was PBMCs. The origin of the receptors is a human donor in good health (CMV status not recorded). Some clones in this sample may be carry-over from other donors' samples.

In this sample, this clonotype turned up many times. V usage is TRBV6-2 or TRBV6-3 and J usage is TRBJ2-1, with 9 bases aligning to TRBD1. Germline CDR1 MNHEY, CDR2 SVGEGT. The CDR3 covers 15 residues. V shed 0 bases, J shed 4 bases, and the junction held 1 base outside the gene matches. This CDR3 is CASSYSGQGYNEQFF. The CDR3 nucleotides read TGTGCCAGCAGTTACTCGGGACAGGGATACAATGAGCAGTTCTTC.

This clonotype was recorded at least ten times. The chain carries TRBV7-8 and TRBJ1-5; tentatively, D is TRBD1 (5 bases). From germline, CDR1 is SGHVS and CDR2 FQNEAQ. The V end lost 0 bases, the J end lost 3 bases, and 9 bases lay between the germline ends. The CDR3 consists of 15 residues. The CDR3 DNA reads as TGTGCCAGCAGCTTAGCGAAGGGGCTCAATCAGCCCCAGCATTTT. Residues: CASSLAKGLNQPQHF.

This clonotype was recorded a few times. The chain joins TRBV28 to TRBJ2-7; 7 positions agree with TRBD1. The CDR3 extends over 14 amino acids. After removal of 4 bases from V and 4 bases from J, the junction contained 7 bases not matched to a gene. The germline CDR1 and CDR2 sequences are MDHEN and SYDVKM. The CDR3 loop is CASSWPGQTYEQYF. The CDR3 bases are TGTGCCAGCAGTTGGCCGGGACAGACTTACGAGCAGTACTTC.

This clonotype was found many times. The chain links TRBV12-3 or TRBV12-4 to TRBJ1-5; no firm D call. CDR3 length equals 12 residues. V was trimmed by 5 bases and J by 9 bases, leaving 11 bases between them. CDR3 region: CASSIRLGPQHF. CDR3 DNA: TGTGCCAGCAGTATCAGGTTGGGGCCCCAGCATTTT.

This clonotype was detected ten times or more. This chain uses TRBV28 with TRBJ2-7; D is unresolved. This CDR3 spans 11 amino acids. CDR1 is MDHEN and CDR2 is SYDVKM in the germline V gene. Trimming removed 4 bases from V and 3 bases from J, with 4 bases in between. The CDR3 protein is CASSSDYEQYF. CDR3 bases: TGTGCCAGCAGTTCAGACTACGAGCAGTACTTC.

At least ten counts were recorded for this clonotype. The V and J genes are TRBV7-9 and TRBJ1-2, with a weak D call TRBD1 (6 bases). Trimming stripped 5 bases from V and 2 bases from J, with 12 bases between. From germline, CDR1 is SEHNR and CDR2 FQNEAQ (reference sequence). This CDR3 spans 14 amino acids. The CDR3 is CASSPAGVNYGYTF. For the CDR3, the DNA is TGTGCCAGCAGCCCCGCAGGGGTAAACTATGGCTACACCTTC. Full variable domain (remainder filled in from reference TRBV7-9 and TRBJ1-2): DTGVSQNPRHKITKRGQNVTFRCDPISEHNRLYWYRQTLGQGPEFLTYFQNEAQLEKSRLLSDRFSAERPKGSFSTLEIQRTEQGDSAMYLCASSPAGVNYGYTFGSGTRLTVV.

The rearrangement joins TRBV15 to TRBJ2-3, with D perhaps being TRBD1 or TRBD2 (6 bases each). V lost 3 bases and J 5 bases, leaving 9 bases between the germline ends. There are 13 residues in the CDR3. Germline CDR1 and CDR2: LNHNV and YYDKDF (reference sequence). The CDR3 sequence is CATSRGGQDTQYF. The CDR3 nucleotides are TGTGCCACCAGCAGGGGGGGCCAAGATACGCAGTATTTT.

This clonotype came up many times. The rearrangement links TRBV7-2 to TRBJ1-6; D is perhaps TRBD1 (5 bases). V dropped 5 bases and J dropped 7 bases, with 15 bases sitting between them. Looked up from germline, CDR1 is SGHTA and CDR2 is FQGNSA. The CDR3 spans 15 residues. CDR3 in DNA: TGTGCCAGCAGCCCTCCGCAGGGAGTGAATTCACCCCTCCACTTT. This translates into CASSPPQGVNSPLHF.

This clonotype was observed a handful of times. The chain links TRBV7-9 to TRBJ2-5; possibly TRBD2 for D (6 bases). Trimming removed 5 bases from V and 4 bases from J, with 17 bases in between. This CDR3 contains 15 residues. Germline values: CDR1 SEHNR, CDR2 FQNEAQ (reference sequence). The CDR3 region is CASSPKGGMGETQYF. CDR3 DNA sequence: TGTGCCAGCAGCCCAAAGGGCGGGATGGGAGAGACCCAGTACTTC.

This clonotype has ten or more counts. The CDR3 coding sequence is TGTGCCAGCAGGCCAGGGACAGTAACTAACTATGGCTACACCTTC. Protein: CASRPGTVTNYGYTF. The chain has TRBV12-3 or TRBV12-4 and TRBJ1-2; 7 bases map to TRBD1. This CDR3 comprises 15 residues. V gave up 6 bases and J gave up 0 bases; unmatched junction bases: 7.

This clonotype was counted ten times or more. The CDR3 loop reads CASRGARGSYNEQFF. The CDR3 coding sequence is TGTGCCAGTAGGGGAGCACGGGGCTCCTACAATGAGCAGTTCTTC. V usage is TRBV7-6 and J usage is TRBJ2-1; D could derive from TRBD1 or TRBD2 (5 bases each). CDR1 and CDR2 from the germline V gene are SGHVS and FNYEAQ. V was cut by 9 bases and J by 0 bases, with 15 bases left in between. This CDR3 region has 15 residues.

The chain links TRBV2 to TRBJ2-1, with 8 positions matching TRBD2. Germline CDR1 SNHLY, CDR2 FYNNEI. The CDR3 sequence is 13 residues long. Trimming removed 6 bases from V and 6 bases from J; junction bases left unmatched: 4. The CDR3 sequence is CASSETSANEQFF. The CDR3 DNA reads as TGTGCCAGCAGCGAGACTAGCGCCAATGAGCAGTTCTTC.

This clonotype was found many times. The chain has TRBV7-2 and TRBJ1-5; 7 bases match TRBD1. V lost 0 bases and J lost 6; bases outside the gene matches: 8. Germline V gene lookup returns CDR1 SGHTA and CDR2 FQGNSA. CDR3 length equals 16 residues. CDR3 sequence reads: CASSLATGWGVQPQHF. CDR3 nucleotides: TGTGCCAGCAGCTTAGCGACAGGGTGGGGGGTTCAGCCCCAGCATTTT.

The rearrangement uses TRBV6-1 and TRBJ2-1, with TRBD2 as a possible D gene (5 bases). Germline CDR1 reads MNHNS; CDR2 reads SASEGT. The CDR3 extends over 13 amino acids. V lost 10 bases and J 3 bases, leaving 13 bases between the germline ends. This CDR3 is CATLERFYNEQFF. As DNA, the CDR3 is TGTGCCACCTTGGAGCGGTTCTACAATGAGCAGTTCTTC.

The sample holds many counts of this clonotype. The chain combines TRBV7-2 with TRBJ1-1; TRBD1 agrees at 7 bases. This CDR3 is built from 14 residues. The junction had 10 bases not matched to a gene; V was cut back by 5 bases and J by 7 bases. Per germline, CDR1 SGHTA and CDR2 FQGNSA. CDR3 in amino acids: CASSAKAGGYEAFF. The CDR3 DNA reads TGTGCCAGCAGCGCAAAGGCAGGGGGATATGAAGCTTTCTTT.

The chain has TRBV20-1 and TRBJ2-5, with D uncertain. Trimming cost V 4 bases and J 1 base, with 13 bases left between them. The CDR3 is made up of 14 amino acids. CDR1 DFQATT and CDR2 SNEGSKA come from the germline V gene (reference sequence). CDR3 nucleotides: TGCAGTGCTAATAGGGAAGGCCTCCAAGAGACCCAGTACTTC. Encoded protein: CSANREGLQETQYF.

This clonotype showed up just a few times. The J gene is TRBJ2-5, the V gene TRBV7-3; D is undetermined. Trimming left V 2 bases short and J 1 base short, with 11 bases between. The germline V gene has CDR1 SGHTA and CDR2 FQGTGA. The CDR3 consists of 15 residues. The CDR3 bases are TGTGCCAGCAGCTTATCTCCGTCTGTCCAAGAGACCCAGTACTTC. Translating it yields CASSLSPSVQETQYF.

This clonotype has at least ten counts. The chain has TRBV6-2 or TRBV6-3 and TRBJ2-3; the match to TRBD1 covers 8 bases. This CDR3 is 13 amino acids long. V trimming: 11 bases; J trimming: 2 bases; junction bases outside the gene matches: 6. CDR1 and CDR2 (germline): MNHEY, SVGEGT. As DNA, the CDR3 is TGTGCCGGACGGACAGGGCTCACAGATACGCAGTATTTT. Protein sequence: CAGRTGLTDTQYF.

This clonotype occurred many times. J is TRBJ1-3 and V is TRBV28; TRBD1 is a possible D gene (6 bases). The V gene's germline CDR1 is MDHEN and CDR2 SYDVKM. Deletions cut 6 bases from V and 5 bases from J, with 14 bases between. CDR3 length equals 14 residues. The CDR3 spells CASSLEQGRNTIYF. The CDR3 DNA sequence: TGTGCCAGCAGCCTCGAGCAGGGGAGAAACACCATATATTTT.

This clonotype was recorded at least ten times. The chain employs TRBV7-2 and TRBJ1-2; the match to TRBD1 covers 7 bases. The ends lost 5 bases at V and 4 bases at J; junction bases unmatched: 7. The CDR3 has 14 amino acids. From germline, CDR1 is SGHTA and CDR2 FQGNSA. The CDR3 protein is CASSGRGESYGYTF. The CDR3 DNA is TGTGCCAGCAGCGGCAGGGGGGAAAGCTATGGCTACACCTTC. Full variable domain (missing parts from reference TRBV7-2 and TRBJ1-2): GAGVSQSPSNKVTEKGKDVELRCDPISGHTALYWYRQSLGQGLEFLIYFQGNSAPDKSGLPSDRFSAERTGGSVSTLTIQRTQQEDSAVYLCASSGRGESYGYTFGSGTRLTVV.